The 16 T cell receptor beta chains in this list originate from one sample, sequenced in a study of cytomegalovirus exposure and HLA in healthy donors. Clones were sequenced by immunoSEQ multiplex PCR, and TCRdb holds only the in-frame ones, with some missing. The table has about 49,000 clones, roughly nine tenths seen once. Source material: PBMCs. The receptors originated from a man aged 18 to 29 in good health and CMV-seronegative.

The chain combines TRBV14 with TRBJ2-3; a weak D match, TRBD2 (5 bases). There are 15 residues in the CDR3. In germline, CDR1 is SGHDN, CDR2 FVKESK. Trimming removed 5 bases at V and 2 bases at J, with 14 bases between. The CDR3 DNA is TGTGCCAGCAGCGGGCTAAGCGGTTTCACAGATACGCAGTATTTT. Translated: CASSGLSGFTDTQYF.

The J gene is TRBJ2-7, the V gene TRBV10-3; D ambiguous. Deletions cut 3 bases from V and 2 bases from J, with 2 bases between. Germline V gives CDR1 ENHRY, CDR2 SYGVKD. This CDR3 contains 11 residues. CDR3 protein: CAISDTYEQYF. DNA of the CDR3: TGTGCCATCAGTGACACCTACGAGCAGTACTTC.

This chain links TRBV29-1 with TRBJ2-7; 9 bases line up with TRBD2. Germline CDR1 reads SQVTM; CDR2 reads ANQGSEA. Trimming took 5 bases from V and 2 from J; bases not matched to a gene: 7. This CDR3 is built from 14 residues. CDR3 sequence: CSVSSSGNPYEQYF. CDR3 DNA sequence: TGCAGCGTTTCTTCTAGCGGGAATCCCTACGAGCAGTACTTC.

This clone was recorded once. V is TRBV7-2 and J is TRBJ2-5; 7 bases map to TRBD2. The CDR3 is 15 residues long. Germline CDR1 reads SGHTA; CDR2 reads FQGNSA. J was trimmed by 5 bases and V by 1 base; bases with no gene match: 7. The CDR3 DNA reads TGTGCCAGCAGCTTAGGAGCGGGACCGGGGGAGACCCAGTACTTC. Translated, it gives CASSLGAGPGETQYF.

V is TRBV5-1 and J is TRBJ2-7, with 9 nucleotides matching TRBD1. The V segment lost 0 bases and the J segment 5 bases; nucleotides outside the gene matches: 3. Germline V lookup: CDR1 SGHRS, CDR2 YFSETQ. CDR3 length: 14 amino acids. The CDR3 sequence is CASSLARTGDEQYF. CDR3 bases: TGCGCCAGCAGCTTGGCGAGGACAGGGGACGAGCAGTACTTC.

The chain joins TRBV7-2 to TRBJ2-7; 8 bases are a match to TRBD2. The germline V gene encodes CDR1 SGHTA and CDR2 FQGNSA. The J segment lost 2 bases and the V segment lost 0 bases, leaving 3 bases of the junction unmatched. The CDR3 extends over 15 amino acids. The CDR3 sequence: CASSLAGRAPYEQYF. CDR3 sequence (DNA): TGTGCCAGCAGCTTAGCCGGGAGGGCCCCCTACGAGCAGTACTTC.

The V and J genes are TRBV9 and TRBJ1-4; 7 bases are shared with TRBD1. The CDR3 covers 16 residues. CDR1 and CDR2 (germline): SGDLS, YYNGEE. Trimming at V came to 4 bases and at J to 0 bases, leaving 6 bases not matched to a gene. Here the CDR3 reads CASSTGQDATNEKLFF. The DNA for the CDR3 is TGTGCCAGCAGCACAGGACAGGACGCAACTAATGAAAAACTGTTTTTT.

V usage is TRBV6-6 and J usage is TRBJ2-3, with TRBD2 as a possible D gene (5 bases). The germline CDR1 and CDR2 sequences are MNHNY and SVGAGI (reference sequence). Trimming took 3 bases from V and 2 from J, leaving 12 bases between them. The CDR3 extends over 15 amino acids. For the CDR3, the DNA is TGTGCCAGCAGTTATGGGAGACTCACCACAGATACGCAGTATTTT. Amino acids: CASSYGRLTTDTQYF.

Here the CDR3 reads CASSQVTNTGELFF. CDR3 nucleotide sequence: TGTGCCAGCAGCCAAGTAACGAACACCGGGGAGCTGTTTTTT. The V and J genes are TRBV4-2 and TRBJ2-2; D not certain. The ends were cut back, 1 base at V and 0 bases at J, with 3 bases in the middle. This CDR3 comprises 14 residues. CDR1 LGHNA and CDR2 YNFKEQ come from the germline V gene.

The chain joins TRBV28 to TRBJ2-7, with a weak D call TRBD2 (6 bases). This CDR3 is 18 amino acids long. Germline V CDR1 and CDR2: MDHEN, SYDVKM. V was cut by 3 bases and J by 3 bases, with 24 bases left in between. The CDR3 DNA is TGTGCCAGCAGTTTTCGGCGGGTGGGGGGAATATTGAGCTACGAGCAGTACTTC. Translation: CASSFRRVGGILSYEQYF.

The genes are TRBV7-2 and TRBJ1-2; 7 nucleotides align to TRBD1. This CDR3 is 17 amino acids long. V lost 3 bases and J lost 4; bases outside the gene matches: 14. CDR1 is SGHTA and CDR2 is FQGNSA in the germline V gene. This CDR3 is CASSLKIETGLLYGYTF. CDR3 nucleotide sequence: TGTGCCAGCAGCTTGAAAATCGAGACAGGGTTGCTCTATGGCTACACCTTC.

The chain joins TRBV19 to TRBJ2-1, with TRBD2 identical over 13 bases. Germline trimming cut 8 bases from V and 5 bases from J; bases unmatched to any gene: 6. CDR3 length: 15 residues. Germline-derived CDR1 and CDR2 are LNHDA and SQIVND (reference sequence). The CDR3 protein is CASGRTSGSHNEQFF. The CDR3 DNA reads TGTGCCAGTGGACGGACTAGCGGGAGCCACAATGAGCAGTTCTTC.

This clone has just one count. J is TRBJ1-4 and V is TRBV7-9, with D unclear. The CDR3 contains 14 residues. Between the trimmed V and J ends, which lost 6 bases and 11 bases, there was a span of 19 bases. Germline-derived CDR1 and CDR2 are SEHNR and FQNEAQ (reference sequence). This chain's CDR3 is CASRDSAIGEKLFF. The CDR3 nucleotides are TGTGCCAGCAGGGATAGCGCTATCGGGGAGAAACTGTTTTTT. Drawing the rest from reference TRBV7-9 and TRBJ1-4, the complete variable domain is DTGVSQNPRHKITKRGQNVTFRCDPISEHNRLYWYRQTLGQGPEFLTYFQNEAQLEKSRLLSDRFSAERPKGSFSTLEIQRTEQGDSAMYLCASRDSAIGEKLFFGSGTQLSVL.

This chain connects TRBV25-1 to TRBJ2-3; 9 bases align to TRBD1. The CDR3 runs 15 residues. Germline CDR1 is MGHDK and CDR2 is SYGVNS. V was pared by 8 bases and J by 1 base, with 7 bases of the junction left unmatched. CDR3 sequence (DNA): TGTGCCAGCGCCGGGACAGGGTCCGGCACAGATACGCAGTATTTT. As protein: CASAGTGSGTDTQYF.

The J gene is TRBJ2-1, the V gene TRBV5-1, with D perhaps matching TRBD2 (6 bases). Trimming removed 2 bases at V and 1 base at J, with 16 bases between. CDR1 SGHRS and CDR2 YFSETQ come from the germline V gene. The CDR3 is 17 amino acids. This CDR3 reads CASSFSQVGGSYNEQFF. CDR3 nucleotides: TGCGCCAGCAGCTTCTCACAGGTGGGGGGATCCTACAATGAGCAGTTCTTC.

V is TRBV28 and J is TRBJ1-1; D may be TRBD1 (5 bases). The V end was cut by 4 bases, the J end by 5 bases, with 23 bases between. This CDR3 region has 17 residues. CDR1 is MDHEN and CDR2 is SYDVKM in the germline V gene. This CDR3 is CASSSLGGVLVRTEAFF. CDR3 DNA sequence: TGTGCCAGCAGTTCCCTTGGAGGGGTCCTAGTGAGAACTGAAGCTTTCTTT.